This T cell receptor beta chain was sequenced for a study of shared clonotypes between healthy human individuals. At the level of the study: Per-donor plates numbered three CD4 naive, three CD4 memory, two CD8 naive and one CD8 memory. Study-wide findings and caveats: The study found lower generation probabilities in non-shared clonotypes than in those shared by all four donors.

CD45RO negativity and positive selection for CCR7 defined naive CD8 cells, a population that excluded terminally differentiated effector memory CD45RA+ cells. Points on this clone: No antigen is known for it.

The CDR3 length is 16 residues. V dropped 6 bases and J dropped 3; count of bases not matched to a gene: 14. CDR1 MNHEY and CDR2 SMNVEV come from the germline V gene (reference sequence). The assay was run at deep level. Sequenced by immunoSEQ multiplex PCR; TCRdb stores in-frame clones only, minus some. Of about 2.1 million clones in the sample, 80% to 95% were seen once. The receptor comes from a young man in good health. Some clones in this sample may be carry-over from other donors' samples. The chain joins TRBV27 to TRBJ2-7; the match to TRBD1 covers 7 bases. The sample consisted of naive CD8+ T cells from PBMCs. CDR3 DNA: TGTGCCAGCAGCCCGCGATTTGGGGCAGGGGGCTACGAGCAGTACTTC. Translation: CASSPRFGAGGYEQYF.